This is a list of T cell receptor beta chains from one sample in a study of T cell repertoires in cytomegalovirus infection. TCRdb used MiXCR to reprocess the reads, holding one entry per CDR3 protein. This sample carries some 110,000 distinct CDR3 sequences, around 30% of them seen once, and the ten largest clones take 58%. Their target antigens are unknown. This sample comprised CD8+ T cells from cultured PBMCs, obtained from culture after CMV antigen stimulation. The source of these receptors is a human donor in good health (CMV status not recorded). Some clones in this sample may be carry-over from other donors' samples. CDR3s include the opening cysteine and the closing phenylalanine or tryptophan. Each record gives: J gene, V gene, clone size, D gene, CDR3 protein, CDR3 DNA. The D gene is left open where the match is weak. Clone size appears in some rows only: once, few, many, or a class for an expanded clone.

J: TRBJ2-7
V: TRBV20-1
size: many
D: TRBD1
CDR3: CSARGQRDYEQYF
DNA: TGCAGTGCTAGGGGACAGAGAGACTACGAGCAGTACTTC

J: TRBJ1-1
V: TRBV7-9
size: .
D: TRBD1
CDR3: CASSSPGTGGRYTEAFF
DNA: TGTGCCAGCAGCTCCCCCGGGACAGGGGGCCGCTACACTGAAGCTTTCTTT

J: TRBJ2-3
V: TRBV7-6
size: many
D: .
CDR3: CASSLASGTDTQYF
DNA: TGTGCCAGCAGCTTAGCGAGTGGGACAGATACGCAGTATTTT

J: TRBJ2-5
V: TRBV4-3
size: few
D: .
CDR3: CASSQERTQETQYF
DNA: TGCGCCAGCAGCCAAGAACGGACACAAGAGACCCAGTACTTC

J: TRBJ1-2
V: TRBV6-1
size: many
D: TRBD1
CDR3: CASSELHGTGVDYGYTF
DNA: TGTGCCAGCAGTGAACTACACGGGACAGGGGTAGACTATGGCTACACCTTC

J: TRBJ2-2
V: TRBV6-2/TRBV6-3
size: .
D: .
CDR3: CASSYVENTGELFF
DNA: TGTGCCAGCAGTTACGTGGAGAACACCGGGGAGCTGTTTTTT

J: TRBJ2-3
V: TRBV7-6
size: few
D: TRBD2
CDR3: CASSLGRGGTPDTQYF
DNA: TGTGCCAGCAGCTTAGGTCGCGGGGGAACCCCAGATACGCAGTATTTT

J: TRBJ1-6
V: TRBV28
size: few
D: .
CDR3: CASSFWGNLFSPLHF
DNA: TGTGCCAGCAGTTTCTGGGGGAACCTTTTTTCACCCCTCCACTTT

J: TRBJ2-1
V: TRBV7-2
size: .
D: .
CDR3: CASSLVVRGFNEQFF
DNA: TGTGCCAGCAGCTTAGTTGTCCGGGGGTTCAATGAGCAGTTCTTC

J: TRBJ2-5
V: TRBV27
size: .
D: .
CDR3: CASSLWGVGSTQETQYF
DNA: TGTGCCAGCAGTTTATGGGGGGTGGGGTCCACCCAAGAGACCCAGTACTTC

J: TRBJ2-2
V: TRBV4-1
size: .
D: .
CDR3: CASSQVSGAGELFF
DNA: TGCGCCAGCAGCCAAGTCTCCGGAGCCGGGGAGCTGTTTTTT

J: TRBJ2-7
V: TRBV5-1
size: .
D: .
CDR3: CASSLEINYEQYF
DNA: TGCGCCAGCAGCTTGGAGATAAACTACGAGCAGTACTTC

J: TRBJ2-1
V: TRBV7-8
size: few
D: TRBD2
CDR3: CASSTPSGGARNEQFF
DNA: TGTGCCAGCAGCACCCCAAGCGGGGGGGCCAGGAATGAGCAGTTCTTC

J: TRBJ2-4
V: TRBV7-8
size: few
D: .
CDR3: CASSLDTGSVLLAKNIQYF
DNA: TGTGCCAGCAGCTTAGATACAGGGTCAGTTTTACTAGCCAAAAACATTCAGTACTTC

J: TRBJ1-5
V: TRBV19
size: .
D: .
CDR3: CASSIDDGDYQPQHF
DNA: TGTGCCAGTAGTATAGACGACGGCGACTATCAGCCCCAGCATTTT

J: TRBJ1-3
V: TRBV9
size: .
D: .
CDR3: CASSVAGARGNTIYF
DNA: TGTGCCAGCAGCGTAGCGGGGGCGAGGGGAAACACCATATATTTT

J: TRBJ2-7
V: TRBV27
size: many
D: .
CDR3: CASSLGVAGFSYEQYF
DNA: TGTGCCAGCAGTTTAGGGGTAGCAGGGTTCTCCTACGAGCAGTACTTC

J: TRBJ1-3
V: TRBV7-9
size: many
D: TRBD1
CDR3: CASSPFLPVGTGAGNTIYF
DNA: TGTGCCAGCAGCCCTTTTCTCCCGGTCGGGACAGGGGCTGGAAACACCATATATTTT

J: TRBJ1-2
V: TRBV12-3/TRBV12-4
size: .
D: .
CDR3: CASGEPNYGYTF
DNA: TGTGCCAGTGGTGAGCCCAACTATGGCTACACCTTC

J: TRBJ2-2
V: TRBV11-2
size: few
D: .
CDR3: CASSLDGQGFRRELFF
DNA: TGTGCCAGCAGCTTAGACGGGCAGGGTTTCCGCCGGGAGCTGTTTTTT